This T cell receptor beta chain was sequenced during a study of low-dose radiotherapy and immunotherapy resistance in tumors. Study as a whole: The schedule for Cohort 2 used 1 Gy per fraction every two weeks, which added up to 13 Gy over 26 weeks. Patients took oral aspirin 300 mg daily for four cycles from cycle 1 day 1.

Time point reported: after trial treatment. The treatment denotes: LDRT plus nivolumab, ipilimumab, low-dose cyclophosphamide and aspirin (RACIN trial). This clonotype is categorized as medium-sized. The CDR3 spans 16 residues. The V gene's germline CDR1 is SGHNT and CDR2 YYREEE (reference sequence). Germline trimming cut 4 bases from V and 5 bases from J; bases unmatched to any gene: 8. TRAV and TRBV primers primed cDNA for both TCRalpha and TCRbeta. TCRs underwent about 20 PCR cycles of amplification with a constant-region primer and V-primer adapter. TCRdb re-analysed the reads in MiXCR, keeping a single row per CDR3 protein. The table includes under 40,000 distinct CDR3 sequences, less than 65% detected once.

The V call is TRBV5-4, the J call TRBJ2-2, with 10 bases fitting TRBD1. This TCR derives from a male donor with gallbladder cancer. The material was PBMCs, obtained after low-dose radiotherapy plus immunotherapy. The CDR3 spells CASSTAGTGVTGELFF. Written as DNA, the CDR3 is TGTGCCAGCAGCACAGCCGGGACAGGGGTAACCGGGGAGCTGTTTTTT.